The 9 T cell receptor beta chains reported below all come from one sample, sequenced in a study of T cells in Graves' hyperthyroidism and ophthalmopathy. TCR beta CDR3 regions were amplified from RNA transcripts. During a first-round RT-PCR of the TCR CDR3, the HTBI primer set was used. TCRdb ran MiXCR on the multiplex PCR reads and lists one entry per CDR3 protein. The data hold more than 300,000 distinct CDR3 sequences, with approximately 15% observed a single time. The sample comprised blood. Receptors were obtained from a woman aged 25-40 years with Graves' hyperthyroidism.

The V and J genes are TRBV5-1 and TRBJ2-1; TRBD2 matches at 12 bases. Germline values: CDR1 SGHRS, CDR2 YFSETQ. The CDR3 consists of 15 residues. V lost 2 bases and J lost 16; bases outside the gene matches: 13. The CDR3 sequence: CASSFGLAGTDASFF. CDR3 nucleotide sequence: TGCGCCAGCAGCTTCGGACTAGCGGGAACCGATGCGTCCTTCTTC.

At least ten counts were recorded for this clonotype. The chain carries TRBV2 and TRBJ1-1; TRBD1 matches 7 bases. CDR1 SNHLY and CDR2 FYNNEI come from the germline V gene. Losses at the gene ends were 7 bases for V and 0 bases for J; bases not matched to a gene: 5. The CDR3 has 14 amino acids. CDR3 nucleotide sequence: TGTGCCAGCACCATGGGACAGCTGAACACTGAAGCTTTCTTT. It is translated as CASTMGQLNTEAFF. Using reference TRBV2 and TRBJ1-1 for the parts outside the CDR3, the full variable domain is EPEVTQTPSHQVTQMGQEVILRCVPISNHLYFYWYRQILGQKVEFLVSFYNNEISEKSEIFDDQFSVERPDGSNFTLKIRSTKLEDSAMYFCASTMGQLNTEAFFGQGTRLTVV.

This clonotype occurred a few times. This CDR3 reads CASSLIGRGTDGYTF. The CDR3 bases are TGTGCCAGCAGCTTAATTGGCAGGGGAACGGATGGCTACACCTTC. The chain combines TRBV7-2 with TRBJ1-2, with a weak D call TRBD1 (6 bases). CDR1 and CDR2 (germline): SGHTA, FQGNSA. The CDR3 loop spans 15 amino acids. V lost 2 bases to trimming and J lost 6 bases, with 16 bases between them.

This clonotype was seen many times. The J gene is TRBJ2-5, the V gene TRBV24-1; 9 bases are shared with TRBD1. Losses at the gene ends were 7 bases for V and 5 bases for J; bases not matched to a gene: 7. Germline V CDR1 and CDR2: KGHDR, SFDVKD. The CDR3 sequence is 14 residues long. The CDR3 reads CATSLQGAGETQYF. Written as DNA, the CDR3 is TGTGCCACCAGCCTACAGGGGGCCGGGGAGACCCAGTACTTC.

This clonotype showed up many times. In nucleotides, the CDR3 is TGCAGTGCTAGGTGGGAGATCTCAGAAGCTTTCTTT. Translation gives CSARWEISEAFF. The chain carries TRBV20-1 and TRBJ1-1, with D unclear. Per the germline V gene, CDR1 is DFQATT and CDR2 is SNEGSKA (reference sequence). V lost 3 bases to trimming and J lost 8 bases, with 13 bases between them. The CDR3 has 12 amino acids.

The chain is built from TRBV7-2 and TRBJ2-3, with 9 bases identical to TRBD2. CDR1 and CDR2 from the germline V gene are SGHTA and FQGNSA. V lost 5 bases, J lost 7 bases, and 13 bases stayed unmatched. This CDR3 has 16 residues. CDR3 nucleotide sequence: TGTGCCAGCAGCCCCTCAGCGGGGACTAGCAAATATACGCAGTATTTT. Translating it yields CASSPSAGTSKYTQYF.

This clonotype came up a few times. Since a much larger clone is just one base distant, this may be a read error. V usage is TRBV28 and J usage is TRBJ2-7, with 7 bases identical to TRBD2. Germline assignment: CDR1 MDHEN and CDR2 SYDVKM. The CDR3 runs to 12 residues. With V trimmed by 7 bases and J by 2 bases, 2 bases remained unmatched. In DNA form, the CDR3 reads TGTGCCAGCACTGGGGGGGCCTACGAGCAGTACTTC. This sequence encodes CASTGGAYEQYF.

This chain joins TRBV3-1 and TRBJ2-3, with 8 positions matching TRBD2. This CDR3 has 15 residues. Trimming took 1 base from V and 0 from J; bases not matched to a gene: 0. Per the germline V gene, CDR1 is LGHDT and CDR2 is YNNKEL (reference sequence). Here the CDR3 DNA reads TGTGCCAGCAGCCAAGCTAGCGGGAGCACAGATACGCAGTATTTT. Translation gives CASSQASGSTDTQYF.

This chain joins TRBV5-1 and TRBJ1-1, with D tentatively TRBD1 (5 bases). V was pared by 0 bases and J by 3 bases, with 9 bases between. CDR3 size: 14 residues. Germline V gene lookup returns CDR1 SGHRS and CDR2 YFSETQ. CDR3 nucleotide sequence: TGCGCCAGCAGCTTGGATCAGGGAGACACTGAAGCTTTCTTT. Protein product: CASSLDQGDTEAFF.